This TCR beta chain emerged from a study of follicular helper T cells after annual influenza vaccination. About the study: Across the 2013-2014, 2014-2015 and 2015-2016 vaccination seasons, some subjects were resampled.

Study-level results: Successive annual vaccinations recalled a recurrent oligoclonal ICOS+CD38+ cTfh response with influenza-specific clonotypes. Productive TCRB sequences came from only about 10-23% of cells.

Produced via immunoSEQ multiplex PCR; TCRdb's table is partial and in-frame only. The sample yields over 10,000 clones, approximately 80% seen once. Comments on this clone: The antigen remains unidentified.

Time point given: 2015-2016 season, pre-vaccination. Sorted cTfh were non-naive CD4+CXCR5+PD-1+, either ICOS+CD38+ or ICOS-CD38-. The CDR3 covers 15 residues. The V end was cut by 3 bases, the J end by 1 base, with 13 bases between. Germline CDR1 and CDR2: LNHNV and YYDKDF (reference sequence). This clonotype originated in an adult who received the influenza vaccine. Material: CXCR5+ CD38- circulating T follicular helper cells from blood, obtained on the day of influenza vaccination. The sample's subset: circulating Tfh, non-naive CD4+CXCR5+PD-1+ (ICOS+CD38+ or ICOS-CD38-). V gene TRBV15 combines with J gene TRBJ2-7; D is possibly TRBD1 (6 bases). The DNA for the CDR3 is TGTGCCACCAGCAGGACCCCGGACAGTTCCTACGAGCAGTACTTC. Protein sequence: CATSRTPDSSYEQYF.